This T cell receptor beta chain was identified during a study of cytomegalovirus exposure and HLA in healthy donors. Points from the study as a whole: Being indistinguishable, some V segments were excluded, TRBV6-2 and TRBV6-3 among them. Among donors in an Asian-associated ancestry cluster, a later analysis reportedly found fewer N-insertions than the roughly 670-donor mean. Later on, analysis showed that most CMV-associated TCR beta chains appeared to be HLA-restricted.

Vbeta (60) and Jbeta (13) primers were used in the PCR. Measured with immunoSEQ multiplex PCR; TCRdb has only the in-frame clones, and not every one. Of about 86,000 clones in the sample, 75% to 85% were seen once. This clone was found a few times. The antigen is not known. The V end lost 8 bases, the J end lost 3 bases, and 11 bases lay between the germline ends. Looked up from germline, CDR1 is LGHNA and CDR2 is YNFKEQ. The CDR3 is 12 residues long. The specimen was PBMCs. This receptor was obtained from a woman between 40 and 50 years old in good health and CMV-seropositive. The V call is TRBV4-2, the J call TRBJ2-7, with D possibly matching TRBD1 (7 bases). In nucleotides, the CDR3 is TGTGCCAGCGGCGGGACAGACTACGAGCAGTACTTC. This gives the protein CASGGTDYEQYF.